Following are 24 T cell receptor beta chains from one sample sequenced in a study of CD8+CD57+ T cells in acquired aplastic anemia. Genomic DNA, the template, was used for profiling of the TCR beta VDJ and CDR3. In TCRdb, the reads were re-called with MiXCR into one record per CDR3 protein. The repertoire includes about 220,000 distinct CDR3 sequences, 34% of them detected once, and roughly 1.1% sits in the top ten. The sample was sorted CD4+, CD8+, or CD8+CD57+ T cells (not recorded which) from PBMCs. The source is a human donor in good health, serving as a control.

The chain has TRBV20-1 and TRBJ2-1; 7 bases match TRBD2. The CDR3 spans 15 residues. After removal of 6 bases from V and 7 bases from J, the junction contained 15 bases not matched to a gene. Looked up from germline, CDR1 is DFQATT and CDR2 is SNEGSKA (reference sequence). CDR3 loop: CSAAWGGRSKNEQFF. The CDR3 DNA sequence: TGCAGTGCCGCTTGGGGGGGAAGATCCAAAAATGAGCAGTTCTTC.

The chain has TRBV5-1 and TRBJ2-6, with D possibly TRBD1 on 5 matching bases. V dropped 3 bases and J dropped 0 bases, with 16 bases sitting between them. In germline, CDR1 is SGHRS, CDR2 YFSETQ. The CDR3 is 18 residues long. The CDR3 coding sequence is TGCGCCAGCAGCTCGGACAACGCCCCCCACTCTGGGGCCAACGTCCTGACTTTC. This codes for CASSSDNAPHSGANVLTF.

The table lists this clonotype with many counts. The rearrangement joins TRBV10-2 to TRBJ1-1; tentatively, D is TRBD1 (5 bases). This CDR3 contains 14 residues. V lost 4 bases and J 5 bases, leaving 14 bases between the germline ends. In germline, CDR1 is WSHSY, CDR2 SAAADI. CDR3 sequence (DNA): TGCGCCAGCAGTGGCGCAGGGACGGGAACTGAAGCTTTCTTT. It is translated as CASSGAGTGTEAFF.

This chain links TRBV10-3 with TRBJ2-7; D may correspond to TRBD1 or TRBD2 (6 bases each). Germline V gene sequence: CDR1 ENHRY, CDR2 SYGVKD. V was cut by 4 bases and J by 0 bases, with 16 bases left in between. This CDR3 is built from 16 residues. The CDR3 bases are TGTGCCATCAGTGGGGGGGCTGCGGATGGCTCCTACGAGCAGTACTTC. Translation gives CAISGGAADGSYEQYF.

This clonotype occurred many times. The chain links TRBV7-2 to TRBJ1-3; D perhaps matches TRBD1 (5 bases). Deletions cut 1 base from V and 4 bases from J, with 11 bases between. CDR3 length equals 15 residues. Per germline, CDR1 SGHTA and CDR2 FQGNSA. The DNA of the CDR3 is TGTGCCAGCAGCTTAGTGTCCAGGGCCGGAAACACCATATATTTT. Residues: CASSLVSRAGNTIYF. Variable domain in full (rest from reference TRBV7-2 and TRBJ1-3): GAGVSQSPSNKVTEKGKDVELRCDPISGHTALYWYRQSLGQGLEFLIYFQGNSAPDKSGLPSDRFSAERTGGSVSTLTIQRTQQEDSAVYLCASSLVSRAGNTIYFGEGSWLTVV.

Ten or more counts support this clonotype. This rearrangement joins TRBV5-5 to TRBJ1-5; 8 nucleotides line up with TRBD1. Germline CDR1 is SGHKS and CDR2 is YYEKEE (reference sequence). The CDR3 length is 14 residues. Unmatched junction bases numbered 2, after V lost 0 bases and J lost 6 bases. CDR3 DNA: TGTGCCAGCAGCTTGGGACAGGGGATTCAGCCCCAGCATTTT. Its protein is CASSLGQGIQPQHF.

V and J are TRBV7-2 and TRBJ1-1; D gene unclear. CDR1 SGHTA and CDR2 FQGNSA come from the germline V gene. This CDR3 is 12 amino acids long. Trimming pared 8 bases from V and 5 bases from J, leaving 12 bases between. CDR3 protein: CASARAGTEAFF. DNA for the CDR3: TGTGCCAGCGCAAGGGCGGGGACTGAAGCTTTCTTT.

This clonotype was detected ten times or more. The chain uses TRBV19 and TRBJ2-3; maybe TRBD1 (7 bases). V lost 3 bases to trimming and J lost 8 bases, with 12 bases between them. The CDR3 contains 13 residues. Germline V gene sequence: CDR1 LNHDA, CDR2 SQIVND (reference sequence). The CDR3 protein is CASSMRQGGTQYF. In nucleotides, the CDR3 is TGTGCCAGTAGTATGAGACAGGGAGGTACGCAGTATTTT. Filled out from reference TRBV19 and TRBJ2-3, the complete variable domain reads DGGITQSPKYLFRKEGQNVTLSCEQNLNHDAMYWYRQDPGQGLRLIYYSQIVNDFQKGDIAEGYSVSREKKESFPLTVTSAQKNPTAFYLCASSMRQGGTQYFGPGTRLTVL.

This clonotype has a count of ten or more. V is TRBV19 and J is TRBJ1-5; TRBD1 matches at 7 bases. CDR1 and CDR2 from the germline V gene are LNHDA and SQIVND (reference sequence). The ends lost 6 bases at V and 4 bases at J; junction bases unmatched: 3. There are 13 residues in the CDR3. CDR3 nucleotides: TGTGCCAGTAGCACGGACAGGAATCAGCCCCAGCATTTT. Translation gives CASSTDRNQPQHF.

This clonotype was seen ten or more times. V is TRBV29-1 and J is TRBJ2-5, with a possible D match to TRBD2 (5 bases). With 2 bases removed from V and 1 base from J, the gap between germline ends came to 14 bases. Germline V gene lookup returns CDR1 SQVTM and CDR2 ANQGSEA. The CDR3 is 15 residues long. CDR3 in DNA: TGCAGCGTTGAACGGTTCCTAGCCCGCCAAGAGACCCAGTACTTC. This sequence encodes CSVERFLARQETQYF.

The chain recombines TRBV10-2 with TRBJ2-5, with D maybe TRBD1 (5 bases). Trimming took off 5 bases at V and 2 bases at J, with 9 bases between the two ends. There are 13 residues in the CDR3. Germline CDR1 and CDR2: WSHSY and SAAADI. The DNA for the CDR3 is TGCGCCAGCAGTCCGACAGAACAAGAGACCCAGTACTTC. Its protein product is CASSPTEQETQYF.

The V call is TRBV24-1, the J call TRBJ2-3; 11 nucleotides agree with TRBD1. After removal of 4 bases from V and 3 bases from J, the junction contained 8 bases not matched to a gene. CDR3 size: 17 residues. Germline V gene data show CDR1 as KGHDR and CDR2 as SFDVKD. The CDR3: CATSDSGQGASTDTQYF. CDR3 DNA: TGTGCCACCAGTGACTCAGGACAGGGGGCTAGTACAGATACGCAGTATTTT.

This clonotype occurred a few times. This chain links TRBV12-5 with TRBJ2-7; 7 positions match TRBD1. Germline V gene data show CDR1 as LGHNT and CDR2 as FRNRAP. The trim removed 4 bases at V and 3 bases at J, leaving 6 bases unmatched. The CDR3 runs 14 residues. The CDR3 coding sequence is TGTGCTAGTGGTTACAGGGGACCCTACTACGAGCAGTACTTC. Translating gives CASGYRGPYYEQYF.

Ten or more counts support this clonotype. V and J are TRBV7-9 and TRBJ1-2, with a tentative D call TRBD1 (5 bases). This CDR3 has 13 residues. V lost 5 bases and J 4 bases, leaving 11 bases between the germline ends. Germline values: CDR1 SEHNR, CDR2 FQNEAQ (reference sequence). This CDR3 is CASSPGTSYGYTF. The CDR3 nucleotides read TGTGCCAGCAGCCCCGGGACCAGCTATGGCTACACCTTC.

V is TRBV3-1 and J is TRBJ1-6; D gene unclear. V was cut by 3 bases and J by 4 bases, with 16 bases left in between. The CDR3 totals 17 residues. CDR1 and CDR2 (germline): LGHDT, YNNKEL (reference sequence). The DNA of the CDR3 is TGTGCCAGCAGCCACCGACCATCCACAGAGTATAATTCACCCCTCCACTTT. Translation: CASSHRPSTEYNSPLHF.

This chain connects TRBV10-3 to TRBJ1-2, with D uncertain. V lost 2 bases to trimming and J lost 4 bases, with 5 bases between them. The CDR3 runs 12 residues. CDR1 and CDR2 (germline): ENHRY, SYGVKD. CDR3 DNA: TGTGCCATCAGTGAGGAGGGCTATGGCTACACCTTC. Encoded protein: CAISEEGYGYTF.

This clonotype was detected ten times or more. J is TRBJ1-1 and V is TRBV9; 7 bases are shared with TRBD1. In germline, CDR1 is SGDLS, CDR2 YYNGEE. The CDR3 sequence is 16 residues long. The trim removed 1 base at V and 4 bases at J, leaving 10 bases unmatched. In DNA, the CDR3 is TGTGCCAGCAGCGTAAACACAGGGGTACGCTCCACTGAAGCTTTCTTT. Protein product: CASSVNTGVRSTEAFF.

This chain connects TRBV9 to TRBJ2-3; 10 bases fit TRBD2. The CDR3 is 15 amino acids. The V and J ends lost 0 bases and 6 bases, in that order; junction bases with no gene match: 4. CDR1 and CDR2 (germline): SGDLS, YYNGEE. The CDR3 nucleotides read TGTGCCAGCAGCGTAGAGCGGGGGGGCTTCGATACGCAGTATTTT. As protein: CASSVERGGFDTQYF.

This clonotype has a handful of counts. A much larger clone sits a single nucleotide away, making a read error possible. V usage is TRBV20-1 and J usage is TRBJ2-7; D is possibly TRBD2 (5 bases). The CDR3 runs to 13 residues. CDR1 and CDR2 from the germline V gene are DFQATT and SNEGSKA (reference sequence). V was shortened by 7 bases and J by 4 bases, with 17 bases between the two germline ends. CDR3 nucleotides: TGCAGTGTCTTGAGGGCAGGATCGTACGAGCAGTACTTC. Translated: CSVLRAGSYEQYF.

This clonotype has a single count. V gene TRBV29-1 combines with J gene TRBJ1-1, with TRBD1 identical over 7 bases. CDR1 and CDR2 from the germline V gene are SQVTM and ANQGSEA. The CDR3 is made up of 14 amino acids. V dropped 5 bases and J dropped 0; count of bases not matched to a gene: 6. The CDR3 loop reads CSVSRQGMNTEAFF. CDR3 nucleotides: TGCAGCGTTTCTCGACAGGGCATGAACACTGAAGCTTTCTTT. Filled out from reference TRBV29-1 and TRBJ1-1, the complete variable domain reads SAVISQKPSRDICQRGTSLTIQCQVDSQVTMMFWYRQQPGQSLTLIATANQGSEATYESGFVIDKFPISRPNLTFSTLTVSNMSPEDSSIYLCSVSRQGMNTEAFFGQGTRLTVV.

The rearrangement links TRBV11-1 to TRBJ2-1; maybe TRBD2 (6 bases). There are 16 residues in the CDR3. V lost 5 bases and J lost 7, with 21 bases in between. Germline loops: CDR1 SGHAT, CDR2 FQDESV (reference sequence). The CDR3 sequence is CASSPRGGGILNEQFF. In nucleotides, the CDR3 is TGTGCCAGCAGCCCACGTGGTGGCGGGATCCTTAATGAGCAGTTCTTC. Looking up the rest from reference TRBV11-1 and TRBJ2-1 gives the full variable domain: EAEVAQSPRYKITEKSQAVAFWCDPISGHATLYWYRQILGQGPELLVQFQDESVVDDSQLPKDRFSAERLKGVDSTLKIQPAELGDSAMYLCASSPRGGGILNEQFFGPGTRLTVL.

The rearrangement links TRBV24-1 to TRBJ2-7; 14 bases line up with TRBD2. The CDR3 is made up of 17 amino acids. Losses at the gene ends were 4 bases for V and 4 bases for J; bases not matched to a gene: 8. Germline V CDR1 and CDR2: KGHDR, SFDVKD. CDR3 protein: CATSDTTGTSGSYEQYF. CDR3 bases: TGTGCCACCAGTGACACTACCGGGACTAGCGGGAGTTACGAGCAGTACTTC.

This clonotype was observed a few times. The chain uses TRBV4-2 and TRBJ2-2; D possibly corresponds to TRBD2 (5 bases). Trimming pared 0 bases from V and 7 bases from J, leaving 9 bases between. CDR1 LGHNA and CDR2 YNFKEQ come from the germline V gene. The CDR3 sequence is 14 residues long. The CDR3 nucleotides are TGTGCCAGCAGCCAAGACACCGGACTCGGGGAGCTGTTTTTT. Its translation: CASSQDTGLGELFF.

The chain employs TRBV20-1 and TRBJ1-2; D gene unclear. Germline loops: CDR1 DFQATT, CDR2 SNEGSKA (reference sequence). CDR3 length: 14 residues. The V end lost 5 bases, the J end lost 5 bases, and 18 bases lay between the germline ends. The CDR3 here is CSAPPGSSLYGYTF. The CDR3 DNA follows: TGCAGTGCTCCCCCCGGGAGTAGTCTTTATGGCTACACCTTC.